Here is one T cell receptor (beta chain) with its context. The antigen is unknown. The sample comes from a study of cytomegalovirus exposure and HLA in healthy donors. Study-level points and caveats: A link between a missense DCLRE1C variant and TCR beta V- and J-gene trimming emerged from a later analysis. Analysis was performed later, and it showed HLA-associated TCR beta chains to be more clonally expanded than equally common others.

PCR involved 60 Vbeta and 13 Jbeta primers. Only in-frame clones appear in the TCRdb table, and some are missing; sequencing was by immunoSEQ multiplex PCR. This sample contains 74,000 or so clones. Trimming removed 0 bases from V and 0 bases from J; junction bases left unmatched: 7. From germline, CDR1 is KGHSH and CDR2 LQKENI. The length of the CDR3 is 17 residues. This receptor was taken from a woman aged 55-69 years in good health and CMV-seronegative. Input material: PBMCs. J is TRBJ2-7 and V is TRBV18, with 8 nucleotides matching TRBD2. CDR3 bases: TGTGCCAGCTCACCACCAGGATTGGGGACTAGCTCCTACGAGCAGTACTTC. Protein product: CASSPPGLGTSSYEQYF.